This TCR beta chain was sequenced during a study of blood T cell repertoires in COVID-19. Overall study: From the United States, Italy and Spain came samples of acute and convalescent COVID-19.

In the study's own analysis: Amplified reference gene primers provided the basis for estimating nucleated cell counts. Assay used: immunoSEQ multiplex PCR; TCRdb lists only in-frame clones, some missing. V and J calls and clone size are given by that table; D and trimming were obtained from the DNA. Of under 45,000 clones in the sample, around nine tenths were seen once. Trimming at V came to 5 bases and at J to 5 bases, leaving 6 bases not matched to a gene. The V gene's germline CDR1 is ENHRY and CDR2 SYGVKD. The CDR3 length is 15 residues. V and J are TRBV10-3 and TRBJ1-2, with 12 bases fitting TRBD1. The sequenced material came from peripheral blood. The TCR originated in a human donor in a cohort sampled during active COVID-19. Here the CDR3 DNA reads TGTGCCATCAGTTCCGGGACAGGGGGCGGGTATGGCTACACCTTC. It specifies CAISSGTGGGYGYTF.